These 31 T cell receptor beta chains were sequenced from one sample in a study of T cells in Graves' hyperthyroidism and ophthalmopathy. Researchers amplified the TCR beta CDR3 regions from RNA transcripts. The HTBI primer set was used in a first-round RT-PCR of the TCR CDR3. TCRdb used MiXCR to reprocess the multiplex PCR reads, holding one entry per CDR3 protein. The table has some 400,000 distinct CDR3 sequences, roughly 19% seen once. The specimen was blood. The receptor source for this set is a woman aged 18-30 years with Graves' hyperthyroidism.

This clonotype was observed many times. The chain uses TRBV28 and TRBJ2-7; unclear D gene. Trimming took 6 bases from V and 3 from J, leaving 9 bases between them. CDR3 size: 12 residues. Germline V gene sequence: CDR1 MDHEN, CDR2 SYDVKM. CDR3 DNA sequence: TGTGCCAGCAGCACCGGGCGCTACGAGCAGTACTTC. Its translation: CASSTGRYEQYF.

This clonotype was found many times. The chain couples TRBV6-2 or TRBV6-3 to TRBJ1-2; possibly TRBD1 for D (5 bases). Trimming took off 7 bases at V and 4 bases at J, with 13 bases between the two ends. CDR1 and CDR2 from the germline V gene are MNHEY and SVGEGT. CDR3 size: 13 residues. The CDR3 is CASKRGFGYGYTF. The CDR3 DNA sequence: TGTGCCAGCAAGAGGGGTTTCGGCTATGGCTACACCTTC.

The sample holds many counts of this clonotype. An end of the junction differs from the germline gene, which may be a read error. The chain combines TRBV2 with TRBJ2-2; 13 bases align to TRBD2. From germline, CDR1 is SNHLY and CDR2 FYNNEI. CDR3 length: 18 amino acids. CDR3 coding DNA: TGCGCCAGCAGCATACTAGCGGGGGGGCCCTCGGGCACCGGGGAGCTGTTTTTT. This translates into CASSILAGGPSGTGELFF.

CDR3 in DNA: TGTGCCAGCACCCGGGGGTACCCGAACACTGAAGCTTTCTTT. Its translation: CASTRGYPNTEAFF. V usage is TRBV6-1 and J usage is TRBJ1-1, with D possibly TRBD1 on 5 matching bases. V lost 7 bases to trimming and J lost 1 base, with 13 bases between them. This CDR3 has 14 amino acids. Per the germline V gene, CDR1 is MNHNS and CDR2 is SASEGT.

This clonotype has more than one count but fewer than ten. The J gene is TRBJ1-1, the V gene TRBV5-1; D might be TRBD1 (6 bases). Germline CDR1 and CDR2: SGHRS and YFSETQ. There are 15 residues in the CDR3. V dropped 0 bases and J dropped 4 bases, with 13 bases sitting between them. In DNA, the CDR3 is TGCGCCAGCAGCTTGGCCCCGGGGGCAAGCACTGAAGCTTTCTTT. Protein: CASSLAPGASTEAFF.

This clonotype was observed at least ten times. V usage is TRBV6-1 and J usage is TRBJ2-5; 9 nucleotides match TRBD1. The V and J ends lost 3 bases and 5 bases, in that order; junction bases with no gene match: 4. From germline, CDR1 is MNHNS and CDR2 SASEGT. CDR3 length equals 14 residues. CDR3 coding DNA: TGTGCCAGCAGTGACACGACAGGGGGGGAGACCCAGTACTTC. It specifies CASSDTTGGETQYF.

This clonotype was counted only a few times. This may stem from a read error, because a much larger clone lies one nucleotide away. The genes are TRBV19 and TRBJ1-1, with 7 bases fitting TRBD1. Germline CDR1 reads LNHDA; CDR2 reads SQIVND (reference sequence). The CDR3 consists of 14 residues. In DNA form, the CDR3 reads TGTGCCAGTAGTCCGACAGGGAAAGGCACTGACGCTTTCTTT. Amino acid sequence: CASSPTGKGTDAFF.

Of note for this clonotype: One end of the junction is discordant with germline, which a read error may explain. The rearrangement uses TRBV20-1 and TRBJ1-1; 11 nucleotides agree with TRBD1. The germline V gene has CDR1 DFQATT and CDR2 SNEGSKA (reference sequence). The CDR3 spans 16 residues. Written as DNA, the CDR3 is TGCAGTGCCCCCGGGGGGGGACAGGGGGTGGGCACTGAGGCTTTCTTT. It is translated as CSAPGGGQGVGTEAFF.

This clonotype was picked up many times. The V call is TRBV20-1, the J call TRBJ2-7; weak D call: TRBD1 (5 bases). This CDR3 has 16 residues. CDR1 and CDR2 (germline): DFQATT, SNEGSKA (reference sequence). The V and J ends lost 3 bases and 3 bases respectively, with 21 bases between them. Written as DNA, the CDR3 is TGCAGTGCTAGTAAGGCAGGGAAGGGTAGGGGCTACGAGCAGTACTTC. Its translation: CSASKAGKGRGYEQYF.

This clonotype came up once. The chain couples TRBV12-3 or TRBV12-4 to TRBJ1-2; tentative D call: TRBD1 (5 bases). The germline V and J ends were trimmed by 1 base and 2 bases, with 11 bases remaining between them. The CDR3 sequence is 15 residues long. CDR3 nucleotide sequence: TGTGCCAGCAGTTTAGGGAGACAGCGAAACTATGGCTACACCTTC. This codes for CASSLGRQRNYGYTF.

This clonotype was picked up many times. The chain has TRBV12-3 or TRBV12-4 and TRBJ1-5; D not resolved. The CDR3 is 12 residues long. Trimming pared 5 bases from V and 6 bases from J, leaving 8 bases between. CDR3 in amino acids: CASSGTVQPQHF. The CDR3 region has the DNA TGTGCCAGCAGTGGAACGGTTCAGCCCCAGCATTTT.

This clonotype has ten or more counts. The rearrangement links TRBV19 to TRBJ1-5, with TRBD1 as a possible D gene (5 bases). With 8 bases removed from V and 5 bases from J, the gap between germline ends came to 7 bases. Germline lookup yields CDR1 LNHDA and CDR2 SQIVND (reference sequence). The CDR3 is made up of 11 amino acids. CDR3: CASGGDQPQHF. The CDR3 DNA reads TGTGCCAGTGGGGGAGATCAGCCCCAGCATTTT.

There are many counts of this clonotype. The chain uses TRBV7-2 and TRBJ1-5, with 7 bases lining up with TRBD1. V lost 5 bases to trimming and J lost 7 bases; unmatched junction nucleotides: 5. Germline V gene lookup returns CDR1 SGHTA and CDR2 FQGNSA. The CDR3 consists of 13 residues. CDR3 DNA: TGTGCCAGCAGCCCCGACAGGGCCCAGCCCCAGCATTTT. Protein sequence: CASSPDRAQPQHF.

Ten or more counts support this clonotype. DNA of the CDR3: TGTGCCAGCTGGGAGCAGAGCAATCAGCCCCAGCATTTT. It encodes CASWEQSNQPQHF. This sequence joins TRBV28 and TRBJ1-5; no clear D. This CDR3 is built from 13 residues. The V end was cut by 8 bases, the J end by 1 base, with 9 bases between. Germline V gene data show CDR1 as MDHEN and CDR2 as SYDVKM.

This clonotype was observed many times. The rearrangement uses TRBV29-1 and TRBJ1-5, with D perhaps TRBD1 (6 bases). Germline V gene data show CDR1 as SQVTM and CDR2 as ANQGSEA. The CDR3 has 11 amino acids. CDR3 coding DNA: TGCGGCGGGACACGAGGTCAGCCCCAGCATTTT. This encodes CGGTRGQPQHF. Full variable domain (remainder filled in from reference TRBV29-1 and TRBJ1-5): SAVISQKPSRDICQRGTSLTIQCQVDSQVTMMFWYRQQPGQSLTLIATANQGSEATYESGFVIDKFPISRPNLTFSTLTVSNMSPEDSSIYLCGGTRGQPQHFGDGTRLSIL.

This clonotype was seen more than once but under ten times. A much larger clonotype is one base distant, so this may be a read error. The chain employs TRBV12-3 or TRBV12-4 and TRBJ1-2; D possibly corresponds to TRBD1 (5 bases). The CDR3 runs 13 residues. The CDR3 DNA reads TGTTCCAGCAGTTTGTCCAGGGCGTATGGCTACACCTTC. It codes for CSSSLSRAYGYTF.

This clonotype was counted at least ten times. The rearrangement links TRBV13 to TRBJ2-2; 12 bases match TRBD2. V trimming: 8 bases; J trimming: 8 bases; junction bases outside the gene matches: 9. The CDR3 is made up of 15 amino acids. Germline lookup yields CDR1 PRHDT and CDR2 FYEKMQ (reference sequence). The CDR3 bases are TGTGCCAGCGGCTCCGGGACTAGCGGGTTGGGGGAGCTGTTTTTT. Translation: CASGSGTSGLGELFF.

The table lists this clonotype with many counts. This chain joins TRBV12-3 or TRBV12-4 and TRBJ1-2; unclear D gene. This CDR3 is built from 12 residues. The germline V and J ends were trimmed by 5 bases and 3 bases, with 7 bases remaining between them. CDR3 bases: TGTGCCAGCAGTCCGGCAGACTATGGCTACACCTTC. Translating gives CASSPADYGYTF.

Many counts were recorded for this clonotype. The gene calls are TRBV29-1 and TRBJ2-7; D perhaps matches TRBD2 (6 bases). CDR1 and CDR2 (germline): SQVTM, ANQGSEA. The CDR3 has 13 residues. Trimming shortened V by 5 bases and J by 2 bases, and 13 bases separated the two germline ends. In nucleotides, the CDR3 is TGCAGCGTTCGGACCCGGGAGACCTACGAGCAGTACTTC. Its protein is CSVRTRETYEQYF.

This clonotype was seen repeatedly, ten times or more. The rearrangement links TRBV6-4 to TRBJ1-2; 7 positions match TRBD1. J was trimmed by 5 bases and V by 3 bases; bases with no gene match: 6. Germline loops: CDR1 MRHNA, CDR2 SNTAGT. This CDR3 comprises 14 residues. The CDR3 coding sequence is TGTGCCAGCAGTGAGTCCAGGGACAGTTATGGCTACACCTTC. It specifies CASSESRDSYGYTF.

This clonotype has at least ten counts. The rearrangement uses TRBV20-1 and TRBJ2-1; D is unclear. V lost 1 base, J lost 5 bases, and 6 bases lay in between. From germline, CDR1 is DFQATT and CDR2 SNEGSKA (reference sequence). The CDR3 is made up of 12 amino acids. The CDR3 spells CSARGYHNEQFF. As DNA, the CDR3 is TGCAGTGCTAGAGGCTACCACAATGAGCAGTTCTTC.

This clonotype was detected ten times or more. A read error may be the cause here, since a much bigger clone is one base away. The chain carries TRBV11-2 and TRBJ2-7; D ambiguous. The CDR3 totals 14 residues. The germline V gene encodes CDR1 SGHAT and CDR2 FQNNGV. The CDR3 region has the DNA TGTGCCAGCAGCTTAGTCCGCCATCCCTACGAGCTGTACTTC. Translated, it gives CASSLVRHPYELYF.

The table lists this clonotype with a few counts. This clone may be a read error of a much larger clone one base away. The genes are TRBV2 and TRBJ2-2; tentatively, D is TRBD1 (6 bases). This CDR3 contains 16 residues. CDR1 and CDR2 from the germline V gene are SNHLY and FYNNEI. Written as DNA, the CDR3 is TGTGCCAGCAGTTTATACAGGGTCGCGAACACCGGGGCGCTGTTTTTT. It translates to CASSLYRVANTGALFF.

V gene TRBV6-2 or TRBV6-3 combines with J gene TRBJ2-2, with 8 positions matching TRBD1. CDR1 is MNHEY and CDR2 is SVGEGT in the germline V gene. V lost 5 bases and J lost 5; bases outside the gene matches: 16. The CDR3 spans 18 residues. The CDR3 region is CASSPRAGGRGPTGELFF. As DNA, the CDR3 is TGTGCCAGCAGTCCCCGGGCAGGGGGCAGGGGGCCGACCGGGGAGCTGTTTTTT.

This clonotype was seen at least ten times. The J gene is TRBJ1-5, the V gene TRBV27; 7 nucleotides agree with TRBD1. Per the germline V gene, CDR1 is MNHEY and CDR2 is SMNVEV (reference sequence). The J segment lost 6 bases and the V segment lost 5 bases, leaving 7 bases of the junction unmatched. The CDR3 totals 14 residues. CDR3: CASSLDRDGQPQHF. The CDR3 bases are TGTGCCAGCAGTCTCGACAGGGACGGTCAGCCCCAGCATTTT.

The chain combines TRBV6-2 or TRBV6-3 with TRBJ1-1; 9 bases are shared with TRBD1. Germline CDR1 is MNHEY and CDR2 is SVGEGT. The CDR3 is 14 residues long. V lost 5 bases, J lost 11 bases, and 12 bases stayed unmatched. DNA of the CDR3: TGTGCCAGCAGTCGGGATTTGGACAGGGGAGAGGCTTTCTTT. It is translated as CASSRDLDRGEAFF.

In its sample, this clonotype was seen many times. This chain links TRBV27 with TRBJ2-5; perhaps TRBD1 as D (7 bases). Trimming removed 5 bases at V and 4 bases at J, with 14 bases between. Germline V lookup: CDR1 MNHEY, CDR2 SMNVEV (reference sequence). The CDR3 sequence is 14 residues long. The DNA for the CDR3 is TGTGCCAGCAGTACAAACAGGGGAGGAGAGACCCAGTACTTC. This translates into CASSTNRGGETQYF.

The sample holds many counts of this clonotype. This chain links TRBV11-3 with TRBJ2-2, with a weak D call TRBD1 (6 bases). The V end was cut by 0 bases, the J end by 2 bases, with 10 bases between. This CDR3 is 16 amino acids long. Germline-derived CDR1 and CDR2 are SGHNT and YENEEA. The CDR3, as DNA: TGTGCCAGCAGCTTAGACTGGGACACCAACACCGGGGAGCTGTTTTTT. Its translation: CASSLDWDTNTGELFF.

This clonotype was recorded at least ten times. CDR3 region: CSALPPGTYNQPQHF. The CDR3 DNA reads TGCAGTGCCCTTCCCCCAGGGACCTACAATCAGCCCCAGCATTTT. V and J are TRBV20-1 and TRBJ1-5; D is possibly TRBD1 (5 bases). The CDR3 loop spans 15 amino acids. CDR1 DFQATT and CDR2 SNEGSKA come from the germline V gene (reference sequence). V was shortened by 6 bases and J by 3 bases, with 18 bases between the two germline ends.

This clonotype came up many times. An end of the junction differs from the germline gene, which may be a read error. The rearrangement joins TRBV6-2 or TRBV6-3 to TRBJ2-4; D may match TRBD1 or TRBD2 (5 bases each). CDR3 size: 13 residues. CDR1 is MNHEY, CDR2 SVGEGT, per germline. The CDR3 DNA sequence: TGTGCCAGCAGGCCAACGGGGCAAAACATTAAGTACTTC. Residues: CASRPTGQNIKYF.

This clonotype has ten or more counts. V is TRBV28 and J is TRBJ2-7; weak D call: TRBD1 (6 bases). V was trimmed by 6 bases and J by 10 bases, leaving 19 bases between them. CDR3 length: 13 residues. Germline V lookup: CDR1 MDHEN, CDR2 SYDVKM. CDR3 amino acids: CASSLGQTSEQYF. The CDR3 DNA follows: TGTGCCAGCAGCTTAGGACAGACATCGGAACAGTACTTC.